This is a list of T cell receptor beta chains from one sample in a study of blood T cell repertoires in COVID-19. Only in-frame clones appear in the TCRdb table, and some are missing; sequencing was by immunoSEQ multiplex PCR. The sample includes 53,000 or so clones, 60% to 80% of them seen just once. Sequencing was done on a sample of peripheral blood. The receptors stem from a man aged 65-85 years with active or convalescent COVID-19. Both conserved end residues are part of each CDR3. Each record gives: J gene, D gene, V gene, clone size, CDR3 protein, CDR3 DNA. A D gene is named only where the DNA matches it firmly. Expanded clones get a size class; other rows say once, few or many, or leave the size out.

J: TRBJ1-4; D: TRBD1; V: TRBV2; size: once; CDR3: CATRGGVKLFF; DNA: TGTGCCACCAGGGGGGGTGTAAAACTGTTTTTT
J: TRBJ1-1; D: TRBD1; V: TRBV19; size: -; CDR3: CASSPTGDHTEAFF; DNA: TGTGCCAGTAGTCCTACAGGGGACCACACTGAAGCTTTCTTT
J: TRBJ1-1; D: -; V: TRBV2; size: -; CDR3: CASSSQGNTEAFF; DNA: TGTGCCAGCAGTTCTCAGGGTAACACTGAAGCTTTCTTT
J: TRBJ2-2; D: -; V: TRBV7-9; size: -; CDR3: CASSLIRSRGGHTGELFF; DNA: TGTGCCAGCAGCTTAATTCGGAGTCGCGGGGGCCACACCGGGGAGCTGTTTTTT
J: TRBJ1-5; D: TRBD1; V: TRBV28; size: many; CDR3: CASTPPSGTGVGNQPQHF; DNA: TGTGCCAGCACCCCCCCGTCCGGGACAGGGGTGGGCAATCAGCCCCAGCATTTT
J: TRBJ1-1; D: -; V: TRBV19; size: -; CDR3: CASSITRNTEAFF; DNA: TGTGCCAGTAGTATCACTCGGAACACTGAAGCTTTCTTT
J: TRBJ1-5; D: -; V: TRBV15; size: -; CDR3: CATSYNRNQPQHF; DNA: TGTGCCACCAGCTATAACAGAAATCAGCCCCAGCATTTT
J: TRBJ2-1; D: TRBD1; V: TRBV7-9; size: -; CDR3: CASTPPQGAVVGEQFF; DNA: TGTGCCAGCACCCCCCCGCAGGGGGCTGTGGTGGGTGAGCAGTTCTTC
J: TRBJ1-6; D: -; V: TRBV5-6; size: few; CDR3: CASSLVEDLYNSPLHF; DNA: TGTGCCAGCAGCTTGGTGGAGGACCTCTATAATTCACCCCTCCACTTT
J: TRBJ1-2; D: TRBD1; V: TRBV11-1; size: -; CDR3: CASSTQGQVLGGYTF; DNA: TGTGCCAGCAGCACCCAGGGACAGGTATTAGGAGGCTACACCTTC
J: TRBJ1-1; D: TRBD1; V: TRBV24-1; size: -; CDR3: CATGGTGADTEAFF; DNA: TGTGCCACCGGAGGGACAGGGGCGGACACTGAAGCTTTCTTT
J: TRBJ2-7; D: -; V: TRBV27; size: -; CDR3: CASSLSGSSYEQYF; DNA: TGTGCCAGCAGTTTATCGGGCAGCTCCTACGAGCAGTACTTC
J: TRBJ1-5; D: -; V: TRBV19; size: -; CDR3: CAGRREGMGRPQHF; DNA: TGTGCCGGGAGGAGGGAGGGAATGGGCAGGCCCCAGCATTTT
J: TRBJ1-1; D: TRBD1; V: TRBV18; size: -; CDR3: CASSPLGGQGARDTEAFF; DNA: TGTGCCAGCTCACCGTTGGGAGGACAGGGGGCGCGGGACACTGAAGCTTTCTTT
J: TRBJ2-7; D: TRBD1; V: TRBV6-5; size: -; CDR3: CASRNRGIYEQYF; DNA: TGTGCCAGCAGAAACAGGGGGATCTACGAGCAGTACTTC
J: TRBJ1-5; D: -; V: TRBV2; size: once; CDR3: CASSDYLGGISNQPQHF; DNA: TGTGCCAGCAGTGATTATCTGGGAGGGATTAGCAATCAGCCCCAGCATTTT
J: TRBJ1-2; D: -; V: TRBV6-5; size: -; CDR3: CATARTMGPYGYTF; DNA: TGTGCCACTGCCCGTACAATGGGCCCTTATGGCTACACCTTC
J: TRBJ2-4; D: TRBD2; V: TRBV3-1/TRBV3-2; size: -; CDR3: CASSQEGTSGGYAKNIQYF; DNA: TGTGCCAGCAGCCAAGAAGGGACTAGCGGGGGGTATGCCAAAAACATTCAGTACTTC
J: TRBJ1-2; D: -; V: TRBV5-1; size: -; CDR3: CASSLQGHGYTF; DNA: TGCGCCAGCAGCTTACAGGGCCATGGCTACACCTTC
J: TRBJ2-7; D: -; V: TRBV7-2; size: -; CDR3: CASSLVRTSYEQYF; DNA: TGTGCCAGCAGCTTAGTAAGGACATCCTACGAGCAGTACTTC
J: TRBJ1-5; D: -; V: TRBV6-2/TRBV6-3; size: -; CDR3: CASSTGGAANQPQHF; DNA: TGTGCCAGCAGTACGGGGGGGGCGGCCAATCAGCCCCAGCATTTT
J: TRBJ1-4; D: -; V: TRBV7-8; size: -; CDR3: CASSLGGGENEKLFF; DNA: TGTGCCAGCAGCTTAGGGGGCGGGGAAAATGAAAAACTGTTTTTT
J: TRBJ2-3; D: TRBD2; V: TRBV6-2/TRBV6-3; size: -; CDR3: CASSYSLAGGSDTQYF; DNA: TGTGCCAGCAGTTACTCACTAGCGGGAGGTTCAGATACGCAGTATTTT
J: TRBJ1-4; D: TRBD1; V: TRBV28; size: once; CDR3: CASSPGGISEKLFF; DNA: TGTGCCAGCAGCCCAGGGGGCATTAGTGAAAAACTGTTTTTT
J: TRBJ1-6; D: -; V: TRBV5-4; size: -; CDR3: CASSLDGNNSPLHF; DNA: TGTGCCAGCAGCTTGGACGGTAATAATTCACCCCTCCACTTT
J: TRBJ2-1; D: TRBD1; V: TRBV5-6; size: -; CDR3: CASSSQGALYNEQFF; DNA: TGTGCCAGCAGCTCACAGGGGGCCTTATACAATGAGCAGTTCTTC
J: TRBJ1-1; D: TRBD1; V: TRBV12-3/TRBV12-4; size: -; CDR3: CASSTGVQTEAFF; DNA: TGTGCCAGCAGCACAGGGGTTCAGACTGAAGCTTTCTTT
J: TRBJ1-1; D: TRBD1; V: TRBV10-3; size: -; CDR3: CATHGQGMNTEAFF; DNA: TGTGCCACCCACGGACAGGGGATGAACACTGAAGCTTTCTTT
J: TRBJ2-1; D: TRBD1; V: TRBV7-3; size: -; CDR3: CASSLTGSGSYNEQFF; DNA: TGTGCCAGCAGCCTGACAGGGAGCGGCTCCTACAATGAGCAGTTCTTC
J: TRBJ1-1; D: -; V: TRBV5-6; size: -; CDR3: CASSLGTVMNTEAFF; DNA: TGTGCCAGCAGCTTGGGCACAGTCATGAACACTGAAGCTTTCTTT
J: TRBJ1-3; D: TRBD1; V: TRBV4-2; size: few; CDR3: CASSPLGTDYSGNTIYF; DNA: TGTGCCAGCAGCCCGCTGGGGACAGACTACTCTGGAAACACCATATATTTT
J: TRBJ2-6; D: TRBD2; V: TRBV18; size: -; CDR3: CASSPISGRSGANVLTF; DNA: TGTGCCAGCTCACCAATTAGCGGGAGGTCTGGGGCCAACGTCCTGACTTTC
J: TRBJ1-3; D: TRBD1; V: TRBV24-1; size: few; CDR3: CARRTGGKSGNTIYF; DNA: TGTGCCCGACGGACAGGGGGCAAGTCTGGAAACACCATATATTTT
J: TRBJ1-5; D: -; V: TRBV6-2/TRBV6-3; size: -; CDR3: CASSAGLVRPQHF; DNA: TGTGCCAGCAGTGCAGGACTTGTGCGGCCCCAGCATTTT
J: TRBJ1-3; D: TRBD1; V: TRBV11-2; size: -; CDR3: CASSQGQLSGNTIYF; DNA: TGTGCCAGCAGCCAGGGACAGCTCTCTGGAAACACCATATATTTT
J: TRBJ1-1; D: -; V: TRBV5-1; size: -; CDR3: CASSLGTGTMNTEAFF; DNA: TGCGCCAGCAGCTTAGGAACAGGGACCATGAACACTGAAGCTTTCTTT
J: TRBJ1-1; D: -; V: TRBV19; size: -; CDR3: CASSILPAANTEAFF; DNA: TGTGCCAGTAGTATCCTTCCTGCGGCGAACACTGAAGCTTTCTTT
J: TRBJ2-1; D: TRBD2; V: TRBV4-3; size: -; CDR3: CASGFGLAGGGKDNEQFF; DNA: TGCGCCAGCGGCTTTGGACTAGCGGGCGGGGGGAAAGACAATGAGCAGTTCTTC
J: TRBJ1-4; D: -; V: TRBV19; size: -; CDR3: CATESGIIAEKLFF; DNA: TGTGCCACCGAATCAGGGATCATCGCGGAAAAACTGTTTTTT
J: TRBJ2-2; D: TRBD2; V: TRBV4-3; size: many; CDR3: CASRFAGTSGGELFF; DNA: TGCGCCAGCAGATTCGCCGGGACTAGCGGGGGGGAGCTGTTTTTT
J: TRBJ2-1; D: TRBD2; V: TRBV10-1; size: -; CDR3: CASSEGLAGEEEQFF; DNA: TGCGCCAGCAGTGAGGGGCTAGCGGGGGAAGAAGAGCAGTTCTTC
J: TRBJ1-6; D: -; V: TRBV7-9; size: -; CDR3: CASSYSQGDNSPLHF; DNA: TGTGCCAGCAGCTATTCACAGGGAGATAATTCACCCCTCCACTTT
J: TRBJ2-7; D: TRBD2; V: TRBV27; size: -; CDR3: CASSLWTSGSVQYF; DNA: TGTGCCAGCAGTTTATGGACTAGCGGGAGCGTGCAGTACTTC
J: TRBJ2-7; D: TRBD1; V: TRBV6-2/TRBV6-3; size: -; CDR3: CASSPLDRGQNEQYF; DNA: TGTGCCAGCAGCCCCCTTGACAGGGGGCAAAACGAGCAGTACTTC
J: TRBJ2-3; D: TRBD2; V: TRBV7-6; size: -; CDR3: CASSLLGGSRGDTQYF; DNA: TGTGCCAGCAGCTTATTAGGCGGGAGTCGTGGAGATACGCAGTATTTT
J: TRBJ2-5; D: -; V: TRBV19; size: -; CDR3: CATKADTQETQYF; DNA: TGTGCCACCAAGGCCGACACCCAAGAGACCCAGTACTTC
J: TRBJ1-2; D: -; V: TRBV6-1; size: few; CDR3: CASSERWTNGYTF; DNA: TGTGCCAGCAGTGAAAGGTGGACTAATGGCTACACCTTC
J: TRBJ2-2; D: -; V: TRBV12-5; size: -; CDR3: CASGFPVVGLNGELFF; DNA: TGTGCTAGTGGTTTTCCGGTAGTGGGGCTTAACGGGGAGCTGTTTTTT
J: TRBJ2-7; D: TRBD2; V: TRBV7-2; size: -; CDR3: CASSPGGGRARTNEQYF; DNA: TGTGCCAGCAGCCCCGGGGGCGGGAGGGCCCGGACTAACGAGCAGTACTTC
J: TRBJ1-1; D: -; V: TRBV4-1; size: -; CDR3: CASSQEVRGSEAFF; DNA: TGCGCCAGCAGCCAAGAAGTGAGAGGGTCTGAAGCTTTCTTT
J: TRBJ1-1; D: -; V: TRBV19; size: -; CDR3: CASSTSSSVNTEAFF; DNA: TGTGCCAGTAGCACTTCATCTAGCGTGAACACTGAAGCTTTCTTT
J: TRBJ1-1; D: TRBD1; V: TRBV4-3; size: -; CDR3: CASSPTGANTEAFF; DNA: TGCGCCAGCAGCCCCACAGGGGCGAACACTGAAGCTTTCTTT
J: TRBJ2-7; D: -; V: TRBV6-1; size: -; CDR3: CASSETFRGDEQYF; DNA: TGTGCCAGCAGTGAAACCTTCCGGGGTGACGAGCAGTACTTC
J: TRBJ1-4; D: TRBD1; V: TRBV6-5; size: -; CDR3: CASRSLGQGNEKLFF; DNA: TGTGCCAGCAGGAGTTTGGGACAGGGGAATGAAAAACTGTTTTTT
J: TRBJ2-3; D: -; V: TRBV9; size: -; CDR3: CASSERHDLSTDTQYF; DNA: TGTGCCAGCAGCGAACGACATGACCTTAGCACAGATACGCAGTATTTT
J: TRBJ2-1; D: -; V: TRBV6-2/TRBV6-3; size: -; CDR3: CASSYLVEQFF; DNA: TGTGCCAGCAGTTACTTAGTTGAGCAGTTCTTC
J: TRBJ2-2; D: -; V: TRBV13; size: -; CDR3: CASSTGGAGGELFF; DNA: TGTGCCAGCAGCACTGGGGGGGCCGGCGGGGAGCTGTTTTTT
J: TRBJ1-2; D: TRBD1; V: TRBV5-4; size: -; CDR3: CASSSGTGGFGYTF; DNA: TGTGCCAGCAGCTCCGGGACAGGGGGGTTTGGCTACACCTTC
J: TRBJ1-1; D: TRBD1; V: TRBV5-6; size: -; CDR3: CASSFDRDTEAFF; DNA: TGTGCCAGCAGCTTTGACAGGGACACTGAAGCTTTCTTT
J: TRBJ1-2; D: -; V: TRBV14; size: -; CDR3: CASSQRKVQGPHGYTF; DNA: TGTGCCAGCAGCCAAAGAAAAGTACAGGGTCCGCATGGCTACACCTTC